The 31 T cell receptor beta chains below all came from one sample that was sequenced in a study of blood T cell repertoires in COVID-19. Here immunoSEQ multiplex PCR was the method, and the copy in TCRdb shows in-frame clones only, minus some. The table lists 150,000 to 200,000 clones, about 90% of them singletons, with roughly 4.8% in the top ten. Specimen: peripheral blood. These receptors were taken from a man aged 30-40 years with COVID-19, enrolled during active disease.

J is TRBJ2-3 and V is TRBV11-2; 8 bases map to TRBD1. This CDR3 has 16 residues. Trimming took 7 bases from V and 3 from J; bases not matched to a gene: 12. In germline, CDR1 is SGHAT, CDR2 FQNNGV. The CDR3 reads CASTKPTGGRTDTQYF. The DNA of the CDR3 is TGTGCCAGCACCAAGCCTACAGGGGGGCGGACAGATACGCAGTATTTT.

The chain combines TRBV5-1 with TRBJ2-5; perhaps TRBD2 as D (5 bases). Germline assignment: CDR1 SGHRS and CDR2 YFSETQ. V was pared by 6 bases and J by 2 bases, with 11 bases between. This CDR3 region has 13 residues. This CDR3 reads CASNYRGQETQYF. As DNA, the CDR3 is TGCGCCAGCAACTACCGGGGACAAGAGACCCAGTACTTC. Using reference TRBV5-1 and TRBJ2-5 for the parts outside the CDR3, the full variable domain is KAGVTQTPRYLIKTRGQQVTLSCSPISGHRSVSWYQQTPGQGLQFLFEYFSETQRNKGNFPGRFSGRQFSNSRSEMNVSTLELGDSALYLCASNYRGQETQYFGPGTRLLVL.

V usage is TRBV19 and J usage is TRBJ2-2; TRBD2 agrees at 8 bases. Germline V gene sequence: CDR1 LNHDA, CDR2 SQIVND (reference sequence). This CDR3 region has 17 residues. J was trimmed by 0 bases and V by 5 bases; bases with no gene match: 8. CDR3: CASSRPGGNPNTGELFF. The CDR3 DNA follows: TGTGCCAGTAGTCGACCGGGGGGGAACCCGAACACCGGGGAGCTGTTTTTT.

The CDR3 reads CASSLSDEQYF. CDR3 DNA: TGTGCCAGCAGCTTGTCGGACGAGCAGTACTTC. The V gene is TRBV5-6, the J gene TRBJ2-7; no clear D. The V gene's germline CDR1 is SGHDT and CDR2 YYEEEE. The V end lost 1 base, the J end lost 5 bases, and 4 bases lay between the germline ends. The CDR3 is 11 residues long.

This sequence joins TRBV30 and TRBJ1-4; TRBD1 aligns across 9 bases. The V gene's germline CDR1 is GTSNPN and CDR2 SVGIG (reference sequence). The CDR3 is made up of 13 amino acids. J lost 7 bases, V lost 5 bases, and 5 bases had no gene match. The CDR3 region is CAWDRGMREKLFF. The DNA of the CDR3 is TGTGCCTGGGACAGGGGGATGCGTGAAAAACTGTTTTTT.

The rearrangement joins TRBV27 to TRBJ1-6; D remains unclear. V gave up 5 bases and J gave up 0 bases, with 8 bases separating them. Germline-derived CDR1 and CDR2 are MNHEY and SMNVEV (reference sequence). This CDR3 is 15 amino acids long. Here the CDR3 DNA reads TGTGCCAGCAGTCCACAGAGCTCCTATAATTCACCCCTCCACTTT. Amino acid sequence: CASSPQSSYNSPLHF.

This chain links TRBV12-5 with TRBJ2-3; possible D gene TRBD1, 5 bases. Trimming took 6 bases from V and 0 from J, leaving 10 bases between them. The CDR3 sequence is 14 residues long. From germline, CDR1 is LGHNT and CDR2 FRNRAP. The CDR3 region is CASGPGFSTDTQYF. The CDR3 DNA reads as TGTGCTAGTGGACCAGGGTTTAGCACAGATACGCAGTATTTT.

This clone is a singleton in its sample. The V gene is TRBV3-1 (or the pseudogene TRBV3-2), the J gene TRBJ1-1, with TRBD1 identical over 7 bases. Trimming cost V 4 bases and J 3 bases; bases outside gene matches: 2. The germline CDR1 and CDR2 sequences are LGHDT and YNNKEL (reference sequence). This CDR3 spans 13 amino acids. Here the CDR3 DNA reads TGTGCCAGCAGCCCGACAGGGTACACTGAAGCTTTCTTT. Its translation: CASSPTGYTEAFF.

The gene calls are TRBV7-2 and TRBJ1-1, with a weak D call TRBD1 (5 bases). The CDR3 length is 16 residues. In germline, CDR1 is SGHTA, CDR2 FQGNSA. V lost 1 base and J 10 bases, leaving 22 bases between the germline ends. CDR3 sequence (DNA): TGTGCCAGCAGCTTAGAATCGTCCAGGGCCCTAAGCAGAGCTTTCTTT. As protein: CASSLESSRALSRAFF.

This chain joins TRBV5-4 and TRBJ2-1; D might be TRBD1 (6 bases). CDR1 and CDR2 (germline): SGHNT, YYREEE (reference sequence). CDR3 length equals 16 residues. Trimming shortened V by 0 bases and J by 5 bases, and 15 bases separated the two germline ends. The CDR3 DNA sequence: TGTGCCAGCAGCTTGGCCTCGGGACAACTCAACAATGAGCAGTTCTTC. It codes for CASSLASGQLNNEQFF.

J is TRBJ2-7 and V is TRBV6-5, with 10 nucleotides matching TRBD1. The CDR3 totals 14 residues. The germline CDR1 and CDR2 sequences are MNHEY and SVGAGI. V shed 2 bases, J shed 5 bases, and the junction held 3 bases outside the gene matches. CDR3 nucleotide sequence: TGTGCCAGCAGTTACCGTGACAGGGGGCACGAGCAGTACTTC. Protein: CASSYRDRGHEQYF.

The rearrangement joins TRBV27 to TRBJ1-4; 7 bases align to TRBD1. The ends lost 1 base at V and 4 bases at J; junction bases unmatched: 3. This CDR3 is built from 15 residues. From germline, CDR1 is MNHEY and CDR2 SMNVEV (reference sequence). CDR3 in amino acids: CASSLWGQLNEKLFF. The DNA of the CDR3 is TGTGCCAGCAGTTTATGGGGACAGCTTAATGAAAAACTGTTTTTT. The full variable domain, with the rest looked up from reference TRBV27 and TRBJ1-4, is EAQVTQNPRYLITVTGKKLTVTCSQNMNHEYMSWYRQDPGLGLRQIYYSMNVEVTDKGDVPEGYKVSRKEKRNFPLILESPSPNQTSLYFCASSLWGQLNEKLFFGSGTQLSVL.

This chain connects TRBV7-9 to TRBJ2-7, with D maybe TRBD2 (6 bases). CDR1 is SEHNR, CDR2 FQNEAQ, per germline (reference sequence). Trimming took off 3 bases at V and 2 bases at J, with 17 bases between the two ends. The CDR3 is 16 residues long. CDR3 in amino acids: CASSLGPGTRTYEQYF. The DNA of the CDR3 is TGTGCCAGCAGCTTGGGGCCCGGGACTCGGACCTACGAGCAGTACTTC.

CDR3 protein: CASSHHLQGSHTDTQYF. The CDR3 nucleotides are TGTGCCAGCAGCCACCACCTACAGGGGTCCCACACAGATACGCAGTATTTT. The chain is built from TRBV6-2 or TRBV6-3 and TRBJ2-3; 7 bases line up with TRBD1. The CDR3 totals 17 residues. Germline V gives CDR1 MNHEY, CDR2 SVGEGT. V trimming: 6 bases; J trimming: 2 bases; junction bases outside the gene matches: 14.

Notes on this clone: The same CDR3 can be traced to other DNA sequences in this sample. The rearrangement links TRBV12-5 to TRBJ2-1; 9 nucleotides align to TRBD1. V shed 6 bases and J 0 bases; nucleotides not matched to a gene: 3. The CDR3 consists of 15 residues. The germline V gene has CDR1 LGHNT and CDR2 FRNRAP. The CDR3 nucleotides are TGTGCTAGTGGCTCGGGACAGGGCTCCTACAATGAGCAGTTCTTC. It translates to CASGSGQGSYNEQFF.

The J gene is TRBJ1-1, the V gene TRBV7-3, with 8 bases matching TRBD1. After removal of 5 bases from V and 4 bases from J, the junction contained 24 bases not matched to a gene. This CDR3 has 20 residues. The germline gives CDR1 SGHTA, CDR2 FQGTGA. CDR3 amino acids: CASSPRKGTGPKTRFTEAFF. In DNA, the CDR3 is TGTGCCAGCAGCCCCCGCAAGGGGACAGGACCAAAAACTCGTTTCACTGAAGCTTTCTTT. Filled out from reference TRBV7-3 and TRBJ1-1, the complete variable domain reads GAGVSQTPSNKVTEKGKYVELRCDPISGHTALYWYRQSLGQGPEFLIYFQGTGAADDSGLPNDRFFAVRPEGSVSTLKIQRTERGDSAVYLCASSPRKGTGPKTRFTEAFFGQGTRLTVV.

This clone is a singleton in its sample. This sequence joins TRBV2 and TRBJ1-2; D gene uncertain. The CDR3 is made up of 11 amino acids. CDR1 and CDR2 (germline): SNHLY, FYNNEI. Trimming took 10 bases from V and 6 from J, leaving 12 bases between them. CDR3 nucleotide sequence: TGTGCCACCGTCCAACTTCATGGCTACACCTTC. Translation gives CATVQLHGYTF.

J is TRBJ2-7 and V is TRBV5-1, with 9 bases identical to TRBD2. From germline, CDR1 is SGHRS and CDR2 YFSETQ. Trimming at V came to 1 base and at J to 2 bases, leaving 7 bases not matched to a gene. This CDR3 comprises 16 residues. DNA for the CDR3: TGCGCCAGCAGCTTGCAACCTAGCGGGATGACCTACGAGCAGTACTTC. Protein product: CASSLQPSGMTYEQYF.

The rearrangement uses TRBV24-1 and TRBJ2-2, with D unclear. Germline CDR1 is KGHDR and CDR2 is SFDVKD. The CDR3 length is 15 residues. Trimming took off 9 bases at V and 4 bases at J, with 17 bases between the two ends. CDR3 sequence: CATSTPGPLTGELFF. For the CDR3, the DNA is TGTGCCACCTCGACTCCGGGTCCCCTCACCGGGGAGCTGTTTTTT.

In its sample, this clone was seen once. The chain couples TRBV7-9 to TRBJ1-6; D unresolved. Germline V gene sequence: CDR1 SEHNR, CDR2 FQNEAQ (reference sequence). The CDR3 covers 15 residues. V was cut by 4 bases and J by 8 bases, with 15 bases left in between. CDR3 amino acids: CASSSGRGGDSPLHF. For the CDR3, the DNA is TGTGCCAGCAGCTCTGGTCGGGGTGGGGATTCACCCCTCCACTTT. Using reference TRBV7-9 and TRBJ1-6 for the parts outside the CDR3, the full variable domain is DTGVSQNPRHKITKRGQNVTFRCDPISEHNRLYWYRQTLGQGPEFLTYFQNEAQLEKSRLLSDRFSAERPKGSFSTLEIQRTEQGDSAMYLCASSSGRGGDSPLHFGNGTRLTVT.

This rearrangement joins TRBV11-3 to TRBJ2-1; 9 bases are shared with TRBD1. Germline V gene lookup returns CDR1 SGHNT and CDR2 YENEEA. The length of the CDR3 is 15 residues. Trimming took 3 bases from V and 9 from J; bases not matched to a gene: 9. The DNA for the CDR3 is TGTGCCAGCAGCTTCGGTCCGGGACAGGGCGGTGAGCAGTTCTTC. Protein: CASSFGPGQGGEQFF.

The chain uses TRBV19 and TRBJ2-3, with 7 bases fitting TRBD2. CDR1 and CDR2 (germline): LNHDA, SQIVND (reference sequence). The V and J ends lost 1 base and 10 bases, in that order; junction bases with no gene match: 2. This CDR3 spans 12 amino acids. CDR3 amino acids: CASSIGSGAQYF. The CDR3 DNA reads TGTGCCAGTAGTATAGGGAGCGGGGCGCAGTATTTT.

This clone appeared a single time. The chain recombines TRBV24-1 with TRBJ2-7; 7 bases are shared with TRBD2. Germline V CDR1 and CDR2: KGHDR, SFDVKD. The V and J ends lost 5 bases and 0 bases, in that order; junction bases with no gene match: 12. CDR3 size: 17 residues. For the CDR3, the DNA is TGTGCCACCAGTGCGGGTAGCGGGTCCCCCCGCTCCTACGAGCAGTACTTC. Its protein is CATSAGSGSPRSYEQYF.

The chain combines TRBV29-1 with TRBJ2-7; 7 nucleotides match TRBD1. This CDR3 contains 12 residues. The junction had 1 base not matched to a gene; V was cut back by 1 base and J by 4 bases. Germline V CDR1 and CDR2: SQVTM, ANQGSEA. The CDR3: CSVEGDSYEQYF. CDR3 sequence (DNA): TGCAGCGTTGAAGGGGACAGTTACGAGCAGTACTTC.

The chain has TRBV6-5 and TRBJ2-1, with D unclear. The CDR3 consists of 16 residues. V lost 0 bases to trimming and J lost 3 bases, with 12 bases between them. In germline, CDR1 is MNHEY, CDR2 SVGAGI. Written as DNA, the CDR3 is TGTGCCAGCAGTTACTCGATTCACCCAGGCTACAATGAGCAGTTCTTC. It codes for CASSYSIHPGYNEQFF.

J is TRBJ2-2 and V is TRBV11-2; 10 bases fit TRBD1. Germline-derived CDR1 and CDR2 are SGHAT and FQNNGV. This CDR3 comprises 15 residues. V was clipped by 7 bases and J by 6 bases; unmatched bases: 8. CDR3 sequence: CASNADRGRAGELFF. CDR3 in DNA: TGTGCCAGCAACGCCGACAGGGGGCGCGCCGGGGAGCTGTTTTTT.

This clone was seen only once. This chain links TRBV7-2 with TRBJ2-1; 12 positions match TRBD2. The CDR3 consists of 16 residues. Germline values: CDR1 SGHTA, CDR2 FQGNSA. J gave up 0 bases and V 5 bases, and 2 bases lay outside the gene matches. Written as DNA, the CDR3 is TGTGCCAGCAGCCCTAGCGGGAGGGTCTCCTACAATGAGCAGTTCTTC. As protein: CASSPSGRVSYNEQFF.

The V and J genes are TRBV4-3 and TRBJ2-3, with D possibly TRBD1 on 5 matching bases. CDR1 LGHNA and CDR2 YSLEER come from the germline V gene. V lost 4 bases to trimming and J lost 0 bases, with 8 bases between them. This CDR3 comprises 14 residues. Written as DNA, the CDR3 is TGCGCCAGCAGCCCCTGGACAAGCACAGATACGCAGTATTTT. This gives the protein CASSPWTSTDTQYF.

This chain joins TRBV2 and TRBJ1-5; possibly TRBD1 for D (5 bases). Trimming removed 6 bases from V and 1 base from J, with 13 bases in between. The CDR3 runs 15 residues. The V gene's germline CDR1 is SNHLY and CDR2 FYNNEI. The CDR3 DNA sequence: TGTGCCAGCAGGGGGACGGCGGGGAGCAATCAGCCCCAGCATTTT. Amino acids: CASRGTAGSNQPQHF.

Here the CDR3 reads CAISGYRGGDSYNEQFF. Here the CDR3 DNA reads TGTGCCATCAGTGGTTACAGGGGTGGGGATTCCTACAATGAGCAGTTCTTC. The rearrangement links TRBV10-3 to TRBJ2-1, with 7 positions matching TRBD1. The V segment lost 4 bases and the J segment 1 base; nucleotides outside the gene matches: 10. The CDR3 has 17 amino acids. CDR1 ENHRY and CDR2 SYGVKD come from the germline V gene.

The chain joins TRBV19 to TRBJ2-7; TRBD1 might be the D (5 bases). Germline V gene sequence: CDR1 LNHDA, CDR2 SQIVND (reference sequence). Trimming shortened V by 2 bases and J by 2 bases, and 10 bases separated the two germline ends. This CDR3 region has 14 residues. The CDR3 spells CASSITGLTYEQYF. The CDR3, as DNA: TGTGCCAGTAGTATAACAGGCCTTACCTACGAGCAGTACTTC.